This passage covers 21 T cell receptor beta chains from one sample sequenced in a study of T-cell reconstitution after alpha-beta-depleted transplantation in children. This sample's TCRbeta library carried unique molecular identifier barcodes. TCRdb re-derived calls from the PCR reads in MiXCR, one entry per CDR3 protein. The table includes 380,000 or so distinct CDR3 sequences, less than 15% detected once. The sequencing used PBMCs, collected from the stem cell graft. These receptors were collected from a human donor who donated a stem cell graft to a child with Fanconi anemia.

The table lists this clonotype with many counts. This chain connects TRBV5-5 to TRBJ1-4, with D uncertain. The germline gives CDR1 SGHKS, CDR2 YYEKEE (reference sequence). V lost 0 bases to trimming and J lost 5 bases, with 11 bases between them. The length of the CDR3 is 15 residues. The CDR3 DNA reads as TGTGCCAGCAGCTTGGAAGGCAGGTCAAATGAAAAACTGTTTTTT. Its protein is CASSLEGRSNEKLFF.

Worth noting for this clonotype: A much larger clone differs from this one at a single base, so this may be a read error. The rearrangement links TRBV20-1 to TRBJ2-1; D call uncertain. The ends were cut back, 1 base at V and 8 bases at J, with 18 bases in the middle. The CDR3 is 15 amino acids. The germline V gene has CDR1 DFQATT and CDR2 SNEGSKA (reference sequence). The CDR3 is CSARVALAPNYEQFF. The CDR3 DNA reads TGCAGTGCTAGAGTGGCCTTGGCCCCTAATTATGAGCAGTTCTTC.

The gene calls are TRBV29-1 and TRBJ1-1; the match to TRBD1 covers 8 bases. The germline CDR1 and CDR2 sequences are SQVTM and ANQGSEA. This CDR3 is built from 14 residues. Trimming cost V 6 bases and J 7 bases; bases outside gene matches: 13. The CDR3 coding sequence is TGCAGCGTCCATCAGGGGGGGACAGGTTATGAAGCTTTCTTT. Translated: CSVHQGGTGYEAFF.

This clonotype has at least ten counts. V and J are TRBV4-3 and TRBJ2-1; D gene uncertain. Trimming removed 0 bases from V and 8 bases from J, with 17 bases in between. From germline, CDR1 is LGHNA and CDR2 YSLEER. This CDR3 is built from 16 residues. CDR3 loop: CASSQDWRPKAYEQFF. CDR3 DNA: TGCGCCAGCAGCCAAGATTGGCGGCCTAAGGCCTATGAGCAGTTCTTC.

This clonotype was counted ten times or more. This chain uses TRBV29-1 with TRBJ2-5; D ambiguous. V lost 4 bases to trimming and J lost 5 bases, with 8 bases between them. This CDR3 contains 11 residues. Germline V CDR1 and CDR2: SQVTM, ANQGSEA. The CDR3 loop reads CSVANRETQYF. CDR3 DNA sequence: TGCAGCGTTGCTAATAGGGAGACCCAGTACTTC.

This clonotype was recorded at least ten times. This sequence joins TRBV28 and TRBJ2-2, with no clear D. Trimming left V 7 bases short and J 7 bases short, with 10 bases between. CDR1 is MDHEN, CDR2 SYDVKM, per germline. The CDR3 spans 12 residues. CDR3 DNA: TGTGCCAGCAAAGTGAGCTTCGGGGAGCTGTTTTTT. Its protein is CASKVSFGELFF.

The chain couples TRBV4-3 to TRBJ1-6; the D gene is possibly TRBD1 (5 bases). The CDR3 is 16 residues long. Germline V gene lookup returns CDR1 LGHNA and CDR2 YSLEER. The V end was cut by 0 bases, the J end by 7 bases, with 13 bases between. CDR3: CASSQELRGGNSPLHF. The CDR3 DNA sequence: TGCGCCAGCAGCCAAGAATTGAGGGGAGGGAATTCACCCCTCCACTTT.

The chain links TRBV2 to TRBJ1-1, with D unclear. The CDR3 covers 13 residues. The ends were cut back, 8 bases at V and 0 bases at J, with 10 bases in the middle. Germline lookup yields CDR1 SNHLY and CDR2 FYNNEI. CDR3 amino acids: CASLSRMNTEAFF. CDR3 nucleotide sequence: TGTGCCAGCCTTTCCAGGATGAACACTGAAGCTTTCTTT. Full variable domain (rest looked up from reference TRBV2 and TRBJ1-1): EPEVTQTPSHQVTQMGQEVILRCVPISNHLYFYWYRQILGQKVEFLVSFYNNEISEKSEIFDDQFSVERPDGSNFTLKIRSTKLEDSAMYFCASLSRMNTEAFFGQGTRLTVV.

The chain is built from TRBV2 and TRBJ2-1; 11 nucleotides align to TRBD2. The V gene end was trimmed by 5 bases and the J gene end by 2 bases; junction bases not matched to a gene: 5. From germline, CDR1 is SNHLY and CDR2 FYNNEI. This CDR3 comprises 16 residues. CDR3 sequence reads: CASSPLAGGPYNEQFF. In DNA, the CDR3 is TGTGCCAGCAGTCCCTTAGCGGGGGGGCCCTACAATGAGCAGTTCTTC.

The chain links TRBV2 to TRBJ2-2; no clear D. This CDR3 spans 15 amino acids. V lost 5 bases and J lost 1, with 11 bases in between. From germline, CDR1 is SNHLY and CDR2 FYNNEI. CDR3 sequence (DNA): TGTGCCAGCAGTTCTGGGCAGGTGAACACCGGGGAGCTGTTTTTT. Residues: CASSSGQVNTGELFF.

At least ten counts were recorded for this clonotype. This CDR3 reads CAGAGETDYEQYF. CDR3 in DNA: TGTGCCGGGGCGGGGGAAACTGACTACGAGCAGTACTTC. V gene TRBV10-3 combines with J gene TRBJ2-7, with 7 bases that match TRBD2. Germline-derived CDR1 and CDR2 are ENHRY and SYGVKD. V shed 11 bases and J 3 bases; nucleotides not matched to a gene: 10. This CDR3 spans 13 amino acids.

V usage is TRBV7-2 and J usage is TRBJ2-1, with 8 bases that match TRBD2. With 2 bases clipped from V and 12 bases from J, the junction kept 6 bases outside the gene matches. The CDR3 is 13 amino acids. Germline V CDR1 and CDR2: SGHTA, FQGNSA. The CDR3 here is CASSLMERGRQFF. Written as DNA, the CDR3 is TGTGCCAGCAGCTTAATGGAGCGGGGGAGGCAGTTCTTC. The full variable domain, rest sourced from reference TRBV7-2 and TRBJ2-1, is GAGVSQSPSNKVTEKGKDVELRCDPISGHTALYWYRQSLGQGLEFLIYFQGNSAPDKSGLPSDRFSAERTGGSVSTLTIQRTQQEDSAVYLCASSLMERGRQFFGPGTRLTVL.

This clonotype was seen more than once but under ten times. J is TRBJ2-3 and V is TRBV4-3; the D gene is possibly TRBD2 (6 bases). The CDR3 is 17 amino acids. Trimming cost V 3 bases and J 0 bases, with 16 bases left between them. CDR1 and CDR2 (germline): LGHNA, YSLEER. The chain's CDR3 is CASSQRRAPTSTDTQYF. CDR3 sequence (DNA): TGCGCCAGCAGCCAGAGGAGGGCCCCAACTAGCACAGATACGCAGTATTTT.

The rearrangement joins TRBV19 to TRBJ1-2, with D possibly TRBD1 on 6 matching bases. Deletions cut 7 bases from V and 10 bases from J, with 13 bases between. From germline, CDR1 is LNHDA and CDR2 SQIVND (reference sequence). This CDR3 is built from 11 residues. The CDR3: CASMRGPIYTF. CDR3 DNA sequence: TGTGCCAGTATGCGGGGGCCCATCTACACCTTC. Supplemented by reference TRBV19 and TRBJ1-2, the full variable domain reads DGGITQSPKYLFRKEGQNVTLSCEQNLNHDAMYWYRQDPGQGLRLIYYSQIVNDFQKGDIAEGYSVSREKKESFPLTVTSAQKNPTAFYLCASMRGPIYTFGSGTRLTVV.

In this sample, this clonotype turned up a few times. This rearrangement joins TRBV29-1 to TRBJ2-7; a weak D match, TRBD2 (6 bases). The CDR3 runs 12 residues. Trimming took 4 bases from V and 2 from J, leaving 9 bases between them. Per the germline V gene, CDR1 is SQVTM and CDR2 is ANQGSEA. DNA of the CDR3: TGCAGCGTTGTCGGGGAGGCCTACGAGCAGTACTTC. Protein: CSVVGEAYEQYF.

The chain has TRBV4-2 and TRBJ2-1; D assignment may be TRBD1 or TRBD2 (7 bases each). The CDR3 consists of 18 residues. Between the trimmed V and J ends, which lost 0 bases and 6 bases, there was a span of 21 bases. The V gene's germline CDR1 is LGHNA and CDR2 YNFKEQ. The CDR3 is CASSQDLVAGGVVNEQFF. The CDR3 coding sequence is TGTGCCAGCAGCCAAGATCTTGTGGCAGGGGGGGTAGTCAATGAGCAGTTCTTC.

The V call is TRBV29-1, the J call TRBJ1-4; weak D call: TRBD1 (5 bases). The CDR3 sequence is 13 residues long. The germline V and J ends were trimmed by 6 bases and 2 bases, with 10 bases remaining between them. Germline assignment: CDR1 SQVTM and CDR2 ANQGSEA. The CDR3 nucleotides are TGCAGCGTGCGCAAGGGGACTAATGAAAAACTGTTTTTT. Translation gives CSVRKGTNEKLFF.

This clonotype was found a few times. The rearrangement links TRBV5-1 to TRBJ1-1; unclear D gene. V lost 4 bases and J lost 6, with 13 bases in between. CDR3 length equals 13 residues. Germline CDR1 reads SGHRS; CDR2 reads YFSETQ. CDR3 sequence (DNA): TGCGCCAGCAGCCTTTCCGGAAGGTCTGAAGCTTTCTTT. Translating it yields CASSLSGRSEAFF.

The chain joins TRBV5-5 to TRBJ2-3, with D maybe TRBD2 (6 bases). The CDR3 extends over 16 amino acids. The V and J ends lost 3 bases and 0 bases respectively, with 14 bases between them. Germline lookup yields CDR1 SGHKS and CDR2 YYEKEE (reference sequence). The CDR3 sequence: CASSWDLEGSTDTQYF. The CDR3 DNA follows: TGTGCCAGCAGCTGGGATTTGGAGGGTAGCACAGATACGCAGTATTTT.

Turning to this clonotype: A much larger clone differs from this one at a single base, so this may be a read error. This chain links TRBV25-1 with TRBJ1-1; 9 positions match TRBD1. Unmatched junction bases numbered 11, after V lost 6 bases and J lost 6 bases. The CDR3 runs 15 residues. CDR1 MGHDK and CDR2 SYGVNS come from the germline V gene. For the CDR3, the DNA is TGTGCCAGCAGGGATTCCGGGACAGGGCCCCCTGAAGCTTTCTTT. It translates to CASRDSGTGPPEAFF.

This clonotype was counted at least ten times. This chain joins TRBV28 and TRBJ1-2, with 7 bases identical to TRBD1. CDR1 and CDR2 (germline): MDHEN, SYDVKM. The CDR3 loop spans 14 amino acids. V gave up 3 bases and J gave up 4 bases; unmatched junction bases: 5. CDR3 residues: CASSFTGTVYGYTF. CDR3 DNA: TGTGCCAGCAGTTTCACCGGGACAGTCTATGGCTACACCTTC.